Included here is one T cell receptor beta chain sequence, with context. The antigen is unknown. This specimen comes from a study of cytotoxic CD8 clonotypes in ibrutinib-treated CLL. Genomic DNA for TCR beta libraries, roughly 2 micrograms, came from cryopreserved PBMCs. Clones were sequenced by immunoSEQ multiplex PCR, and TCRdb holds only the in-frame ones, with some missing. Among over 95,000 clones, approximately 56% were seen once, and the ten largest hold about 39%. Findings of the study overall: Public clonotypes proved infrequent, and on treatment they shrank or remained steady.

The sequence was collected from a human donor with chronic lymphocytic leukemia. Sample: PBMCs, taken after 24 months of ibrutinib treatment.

Here the CDR3 DNA reads TGTGCCAGCAGCGGTCGACAGGGTTTCTACGAGCAGTACTTC. The encoded protein is CASSGRQGFYEQYF. This chain joins TRBV7-6 and TRBJ2-7, with 7 nucleotides matching TRBD1. Germline V lookup: CDR1 SGHVS, CDR2 FNYEAQ. The CDR3 runs 14 residues. V was pared by 5 bases and J by 3 bases, with 7 bases of the junction left unmatched.